This T cell receptor (beta chain) originates from a study of T cells in women clearing cervical HPV infection. Study context: Case blood drawn at lesion detection; control blood after infection cleared. Points from the study as a whole: Richness plus V gene abundances separated cases from controls with AUC about 0.8.

Assay used: immunoSEQ multiplex PCR; TCRdb lists only in-frame clones, some missing. Found here are 40,000 to 55,000 clones; the top ten clones hold 0.98%. The CDR3 has 17 amino acids. V was pared by 1 base and J by 0 bases, with 10 bases between. Looked up from germline, CDR1 is MNHEY and CDR2 is SVGEGT. About this clone itself: Its matching antigen is unknown. The CDR3 end is not reached by the read, which stops 3 residues before it; the germline J gene fills it in.

The TCR comes from a woman aged 18-70 years with a cervical HPV16 infection that either progressed to CIN3+ or cleared (not recorded which). Sample: blood buffy coat. The chain joins TRBV6-2 or TRBV6-3 to TRBJ2-6; D remains ambiguous. CDR3 DNA, as far as it was read: TGTGCCAGCAGTTACTTTTCTCTGTCCTCTGGGGCCAACGTC. It encodes CASSYFSLSSGANV. The CDR3 reads in full as CASSYFSLSSGANVLTF.